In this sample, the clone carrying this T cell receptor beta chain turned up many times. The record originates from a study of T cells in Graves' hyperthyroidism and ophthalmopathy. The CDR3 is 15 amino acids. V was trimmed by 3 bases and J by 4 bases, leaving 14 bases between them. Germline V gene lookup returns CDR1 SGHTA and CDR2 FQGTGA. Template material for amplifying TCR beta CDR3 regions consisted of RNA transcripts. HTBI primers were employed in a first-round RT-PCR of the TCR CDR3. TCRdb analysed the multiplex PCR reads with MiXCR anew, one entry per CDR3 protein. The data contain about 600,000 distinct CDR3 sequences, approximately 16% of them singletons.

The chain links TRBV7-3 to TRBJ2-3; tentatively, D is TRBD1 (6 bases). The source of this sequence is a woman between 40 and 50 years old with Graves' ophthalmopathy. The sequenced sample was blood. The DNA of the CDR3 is TGTGCCAGCAGCTTGACAGGACTCACCTCAGATACGCAGTATTTT. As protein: CASSLTGLTSDTQYF. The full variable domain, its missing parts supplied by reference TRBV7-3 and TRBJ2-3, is GAGVSQTPSNKVTEKGKYVELRCDPISGHTALYWYRQSLGQGPEFLIYFQGTGAADDSGLPNDRFFAVRPEGSVSTLKIQRTERGDSAVYLCASSLTGLTSDTQYFGPGTRLTVL.